This T cell receptor beta chain came from a study of CD8 T cells in ankylosing spondylitis (dated 2017 in TCRdb). Concerning the study at large: The study profiled T cell receptor beta repertoires in healthy donors and ankylosing spondylitis patients to find disease-linked TCR variants. Peripheral blood was sampled, and synovial fluid was additionally collected from ankylosing spondylitis patients. The whole study cohort included 95 to 130 healthy donors and around 24 ankylosing spondylitis patients.

Including the terminal cysteine and phenylalanine, the CDR3 comprises 15 residues. Only CDR3 DNA is held: 45 bases, read in frame from base 1. Trimming takes 5 bases from V and 7 bases from J, and the germline ends sit 17 bases apart. The sample was run on an Illumina HiSeq 2500. Quantitative 5'-RACE with molecular barcodes was the method used to prepare the TCR beta libraries. The original methods were these. Disease-linked TCR variants were identified with a new computational method built on a probabilistic model of VDJ rearrangement. The public reads were quality trimmed at Q25 with fastp and then assembled into clones with MiXCR by TCRdb, keeping productive beta chains. Under each unique CDR3 protein, matching rows form one entry showing the most common genes and DNA. TCRdb, rather than the study authors, made the V and J calls. This sample holds almost 400,000 distinct CDR3 sequences; 20% to 25% were observed only once. The top ten constitute about 16% of the sample.

Note on this clonotype: Its antigen is not yet known. Within one base of it there is no much larger clone, and no base qualities were kept.

Beyond this particular receptor, the publication reports: Some motif variants had previously been reported in the synovial fluid and blood of reactive arthritis patients, which suggests shared mechanisms of disease initiation. Blood from ankylosing spondylitis patients appeared to be characterized by a TCR beta motif made up of about 8 highly homologous amino acid variants. In peripheral blood, the disease-linked clones were found at relatively low frequencies and had a CD8+ phenotype. The disease-linked clones were reported as significantly enriched in matched synovial fluid samples from ankylosing spondylitis patients.

This TCR was recovered from a male donor with ankylosing spondylitis. The chain is made from TRBV12-3 or TRBV12-4 and TRBJ2-2, with the D gene too uncertain to name. The sample consisted of blood, either unsorted or a sorted T cell fraction (not recorded which). In nucleotides, the sequence is TGTGCCAGCAGTCCCGGGCCATCAATGGGCGGGGAGCTGTTTTTT. This gives the protein CASSPGPSMGGELFF.